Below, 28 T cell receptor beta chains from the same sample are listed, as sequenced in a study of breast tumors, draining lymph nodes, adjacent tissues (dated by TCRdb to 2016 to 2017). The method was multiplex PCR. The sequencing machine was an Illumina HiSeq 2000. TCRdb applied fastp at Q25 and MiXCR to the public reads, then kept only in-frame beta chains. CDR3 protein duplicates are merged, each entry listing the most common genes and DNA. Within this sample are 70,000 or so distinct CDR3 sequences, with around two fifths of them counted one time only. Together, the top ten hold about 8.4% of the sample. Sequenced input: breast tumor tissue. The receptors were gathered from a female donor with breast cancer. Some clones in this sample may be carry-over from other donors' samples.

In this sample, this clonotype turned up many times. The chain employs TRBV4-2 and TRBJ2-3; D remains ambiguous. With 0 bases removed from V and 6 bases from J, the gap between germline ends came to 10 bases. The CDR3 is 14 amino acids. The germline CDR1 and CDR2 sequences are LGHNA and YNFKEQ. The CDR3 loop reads CASSQELLSDTQYF. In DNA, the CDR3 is TGTGCCAGCAGCCAAGAGCTTCTTTCGGATACGCAGTATTTT.

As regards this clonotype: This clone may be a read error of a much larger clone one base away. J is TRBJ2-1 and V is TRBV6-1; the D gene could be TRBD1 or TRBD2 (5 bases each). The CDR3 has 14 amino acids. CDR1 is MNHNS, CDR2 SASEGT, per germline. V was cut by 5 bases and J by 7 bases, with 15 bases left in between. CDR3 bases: TGTGCCAGCAGTCCCCGGGACGGGTTGAATGAGCAGTTCTTC. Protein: CASSPRDGLNEQFF.

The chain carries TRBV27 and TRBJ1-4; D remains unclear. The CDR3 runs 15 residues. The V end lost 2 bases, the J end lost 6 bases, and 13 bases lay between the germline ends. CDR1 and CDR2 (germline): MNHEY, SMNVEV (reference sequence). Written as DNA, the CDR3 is TGTGCCAGCAGTTTAACCCGGGAAACCTATGAAAAACTGTTTTTT. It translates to CASSLTRETYEKLFF.

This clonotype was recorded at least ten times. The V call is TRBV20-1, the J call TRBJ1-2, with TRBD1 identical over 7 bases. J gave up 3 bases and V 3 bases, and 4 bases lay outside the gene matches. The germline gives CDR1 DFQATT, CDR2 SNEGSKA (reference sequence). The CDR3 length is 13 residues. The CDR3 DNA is TGCAGTGCTAGTCGACAGGGATACTATGGCTACACCTTC. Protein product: CSASRQGYYGYTF.

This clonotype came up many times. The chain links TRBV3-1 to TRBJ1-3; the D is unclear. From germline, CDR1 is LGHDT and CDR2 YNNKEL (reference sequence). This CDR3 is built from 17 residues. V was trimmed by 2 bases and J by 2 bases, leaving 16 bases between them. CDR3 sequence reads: CASSQTQTTNPGNTIYF. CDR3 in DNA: TGTGCCAGCAGCCAAACGCAGACAACGAACCCTGGAAACACCATATATTTT.

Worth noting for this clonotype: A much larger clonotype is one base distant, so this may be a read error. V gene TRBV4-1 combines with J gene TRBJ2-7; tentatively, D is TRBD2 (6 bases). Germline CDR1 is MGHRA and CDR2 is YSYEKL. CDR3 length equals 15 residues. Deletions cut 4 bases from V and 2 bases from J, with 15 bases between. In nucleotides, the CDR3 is TGCGCCAGCAGCCCCTGGTGGGGCGGGGCCTACGAGCAGTACTTC. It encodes CASSPWWGGAYEQYF.

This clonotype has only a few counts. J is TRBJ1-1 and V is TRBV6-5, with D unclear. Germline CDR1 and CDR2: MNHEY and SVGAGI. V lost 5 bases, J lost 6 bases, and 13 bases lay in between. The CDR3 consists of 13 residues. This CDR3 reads CASSTATIAEAFF. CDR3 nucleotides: TGTGCCAGCAGTACCGCTACCATCGCTGAAGCTTTCTTT.

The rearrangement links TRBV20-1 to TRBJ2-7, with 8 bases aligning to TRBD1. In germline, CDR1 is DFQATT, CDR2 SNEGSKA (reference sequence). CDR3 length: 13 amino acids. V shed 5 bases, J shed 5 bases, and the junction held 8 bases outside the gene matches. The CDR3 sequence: CSARTGTRNEQYF. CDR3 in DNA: TGCAGTGCTCGGACAGGGACGAGGAACGAGCAGTACTTC.

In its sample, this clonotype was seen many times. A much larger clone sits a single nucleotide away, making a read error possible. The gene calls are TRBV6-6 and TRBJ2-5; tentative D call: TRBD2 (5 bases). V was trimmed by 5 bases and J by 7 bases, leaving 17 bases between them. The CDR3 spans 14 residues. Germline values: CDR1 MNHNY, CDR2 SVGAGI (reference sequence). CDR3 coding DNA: TGTGCCAGCAGTCCAACAACTAGTCAGCCGACCCAGTACTTC. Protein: CASSPTTSQPTQYF.

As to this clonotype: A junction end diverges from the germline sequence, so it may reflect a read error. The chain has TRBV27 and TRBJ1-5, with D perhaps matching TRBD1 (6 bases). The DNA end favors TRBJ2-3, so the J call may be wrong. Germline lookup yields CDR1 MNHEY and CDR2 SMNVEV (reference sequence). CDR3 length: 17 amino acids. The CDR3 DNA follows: TGTGTCAGCAGTATCAGGGGCCCATTGTATAGCAATCAGCCCCAGTATTTT. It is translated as CVSSIRGPLYSNQPQYF.

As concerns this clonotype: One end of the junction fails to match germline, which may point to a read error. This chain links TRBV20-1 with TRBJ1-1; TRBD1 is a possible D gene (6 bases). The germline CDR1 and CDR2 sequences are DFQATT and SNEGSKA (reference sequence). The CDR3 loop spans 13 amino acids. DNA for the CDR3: TGCAGTGCAACCGAGGGGGTAGACACTAAAGCTTTCTTT. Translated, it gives CSATEGVDTKAFF.

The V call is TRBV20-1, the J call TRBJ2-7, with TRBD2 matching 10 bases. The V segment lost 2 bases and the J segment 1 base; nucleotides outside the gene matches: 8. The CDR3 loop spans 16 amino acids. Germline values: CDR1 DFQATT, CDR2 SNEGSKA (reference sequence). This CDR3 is CSARPASGSSSYEQYF. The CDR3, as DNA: TGCAGTGCTAGACCCGCTAGCGGGAGTTCTTCCTACGAGCAGTACTTC.

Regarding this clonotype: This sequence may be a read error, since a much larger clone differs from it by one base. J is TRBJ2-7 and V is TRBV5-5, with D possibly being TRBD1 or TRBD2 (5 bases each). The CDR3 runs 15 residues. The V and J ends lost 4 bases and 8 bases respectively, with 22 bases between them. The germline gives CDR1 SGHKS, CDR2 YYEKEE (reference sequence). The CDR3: CASSRLTGRLDKQYF. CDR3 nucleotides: TGTGCCAGCAGCAGGTTGACGGGGCGCTTGGACAAGCAGTACTTC.

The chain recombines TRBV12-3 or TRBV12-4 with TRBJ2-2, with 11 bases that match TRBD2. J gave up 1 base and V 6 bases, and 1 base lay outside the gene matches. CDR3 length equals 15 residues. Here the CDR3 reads CASSTSGGNTGELFF. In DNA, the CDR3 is TGTGCCAGCAGCACTAGCGGGGGGAACACCGGGGAGCTGTTTTTT.

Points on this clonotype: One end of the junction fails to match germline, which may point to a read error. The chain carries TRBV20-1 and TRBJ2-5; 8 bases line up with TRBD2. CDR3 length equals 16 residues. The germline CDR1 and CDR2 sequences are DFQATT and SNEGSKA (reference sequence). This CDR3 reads CSARDLAGGPQGTQCF. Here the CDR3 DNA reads TGCAGTGCTAGAGATCTTGCGGGAGGACCGCAAGGGACCCAGTGCTTC.

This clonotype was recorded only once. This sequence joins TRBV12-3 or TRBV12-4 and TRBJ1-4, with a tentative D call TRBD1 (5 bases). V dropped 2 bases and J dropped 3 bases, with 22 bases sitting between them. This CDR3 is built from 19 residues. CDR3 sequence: CASSLRGRGTGTANEKLFF. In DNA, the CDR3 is TGTGCCAGCAGTTTAAGAGGGCGGGGCACCGGGACGGCTAATGAAAAACTGTTTTTT.

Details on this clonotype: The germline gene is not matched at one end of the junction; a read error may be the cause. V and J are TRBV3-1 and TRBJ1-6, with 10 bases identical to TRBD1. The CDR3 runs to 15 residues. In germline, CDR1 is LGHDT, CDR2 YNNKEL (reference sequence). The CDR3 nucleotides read TGCGCCAGCGGCTTATGGACAGGGGGGAATTCACCCCTCCACTTT. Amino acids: CASGLWTGGNSPLHF.

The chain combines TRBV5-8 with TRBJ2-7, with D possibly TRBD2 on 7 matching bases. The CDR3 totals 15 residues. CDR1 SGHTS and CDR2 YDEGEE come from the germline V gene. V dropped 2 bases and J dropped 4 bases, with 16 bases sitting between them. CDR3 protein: CASSFRGASGYEQYF. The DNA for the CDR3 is TGTGCCAGCAGCTTTCGGGGGGCCTCAGGTTACGAGCAGTACTTC.

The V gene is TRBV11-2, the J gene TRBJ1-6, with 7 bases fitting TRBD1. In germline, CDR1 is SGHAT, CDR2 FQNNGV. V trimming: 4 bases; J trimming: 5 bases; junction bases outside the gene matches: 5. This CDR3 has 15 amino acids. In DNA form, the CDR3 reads TGTGCCAGCAGCTACCGGGACAGCAATAATTCACCCCTCCACTTT. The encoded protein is CASSYRDSNNSPLHF.

The CDR3 coding sequence is TGTGCCAGCAGCTCACAGGGGGAGAGTTCACCCCTCCACTTT. It codes for CASSSQGESSPLHF. The chain recombines TRBV7-2 with TRBJ1-6, with 8 bases fitting TRBD1. CDR1 is SGHTA and CDR2 is FQGNSA in the germline V gene. CDR3 length: 14 amino acids. V was pared by 4 bases and J by 9 bases, with 5 bases of the junction left unmatched.

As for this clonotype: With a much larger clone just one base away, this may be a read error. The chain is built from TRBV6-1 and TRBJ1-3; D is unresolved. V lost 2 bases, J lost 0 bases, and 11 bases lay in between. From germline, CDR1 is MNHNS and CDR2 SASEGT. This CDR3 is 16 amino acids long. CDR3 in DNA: TGTGCCAGCAGTGAATGTCAATTGAACTCTGGAAACACCATATATTTT. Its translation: CASSECQLNSGNTIYF.

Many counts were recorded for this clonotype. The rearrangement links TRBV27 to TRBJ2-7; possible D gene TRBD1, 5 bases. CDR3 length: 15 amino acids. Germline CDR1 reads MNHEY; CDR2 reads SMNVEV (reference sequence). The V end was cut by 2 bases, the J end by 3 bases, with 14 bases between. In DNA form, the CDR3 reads TGTGCCAGCAGTTTAATGTCTGCAGGGAACTACGAGCAGTACTTC. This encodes CASSLMSAGNYEQYF.

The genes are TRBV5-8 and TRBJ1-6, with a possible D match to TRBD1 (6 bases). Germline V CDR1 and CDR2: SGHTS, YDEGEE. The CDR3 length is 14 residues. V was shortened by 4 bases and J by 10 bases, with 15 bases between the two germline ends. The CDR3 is CASSPDRSGSPLHF. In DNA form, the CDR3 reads TGTGCCAGCAGCCCCGACAGGTCTGGATCACCCCTCCACTTT. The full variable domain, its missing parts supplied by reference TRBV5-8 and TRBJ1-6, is EAGVTQSPTHLIKTRGQQATLRCSPISGHTSVYWYQQALGLGLQFLLWYDEGEERNRGNFPPRFSGRQFPNYSSELNVNALELEDSALYLCASSPDRSGSPLHFGNGTRLTVT.

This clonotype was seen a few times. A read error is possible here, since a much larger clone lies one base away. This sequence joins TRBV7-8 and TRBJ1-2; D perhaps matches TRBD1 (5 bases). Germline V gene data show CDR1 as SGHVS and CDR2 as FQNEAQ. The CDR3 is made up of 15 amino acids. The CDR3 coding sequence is TGTGCCAGCAGCTCCACAGGACTTTATAACTATGGCTACCCCTTC. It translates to CASSSTGLYNYGYPF.

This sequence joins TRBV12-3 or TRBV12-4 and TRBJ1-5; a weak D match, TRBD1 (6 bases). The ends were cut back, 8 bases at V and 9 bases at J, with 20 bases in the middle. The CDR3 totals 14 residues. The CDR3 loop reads CASGGPGAGRPQHF. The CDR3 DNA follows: TGTGCCAGCGGGGGGCCAGGGGCCGGGCGGCCCCAGCATTTT.

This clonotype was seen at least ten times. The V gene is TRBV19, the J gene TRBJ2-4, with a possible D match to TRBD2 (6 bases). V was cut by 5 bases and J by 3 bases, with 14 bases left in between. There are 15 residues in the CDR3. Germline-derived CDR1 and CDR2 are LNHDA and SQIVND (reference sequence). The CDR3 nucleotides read TGTGCCAGTAGTCGGTCCAGGACTAACAAAAACATTCAGTACTTC. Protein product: CASSRSRTNKNIQYF.

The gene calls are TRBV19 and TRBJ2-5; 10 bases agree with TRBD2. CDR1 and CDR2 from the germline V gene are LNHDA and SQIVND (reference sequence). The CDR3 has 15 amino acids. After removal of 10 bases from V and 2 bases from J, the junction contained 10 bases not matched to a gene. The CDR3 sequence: CATSRAGGGQETQYF. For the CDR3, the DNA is TGTGCCACCTCCCGAGCGGGGGGGGGACAAGAGACCCAGTACTTC.

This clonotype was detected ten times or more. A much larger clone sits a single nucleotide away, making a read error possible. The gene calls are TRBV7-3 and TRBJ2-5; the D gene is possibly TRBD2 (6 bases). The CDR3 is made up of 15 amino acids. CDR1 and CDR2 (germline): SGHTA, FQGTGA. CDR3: CASSLIAGWQETQHF. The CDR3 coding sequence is TGTGCCAGCAGCTTAATTGCGGGGTGGCAAGAGACCCAGCACTTC. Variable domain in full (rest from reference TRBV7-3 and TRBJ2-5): GAGVSQTPSNKVTEKGKYVELRCDPISGHTALYWYRQSLGQGPEFLIYFQGTGAADDSGLPNDRFFAVRPEGSVSTLKIQRTERGDSAVYLCASSLIAGWQETQHFGPGTRLLVL.